This note documents a single T cell receptor (beta chain) sequence. Its target is unknown. Assay used: immunoSEQ multiplex PCR; TCRdb lists only in-frame clones, some missing. The data show 250,000 to 350,000 clones, 60% to 80% seen once. This entry comes from a study of cytotoxic CD8 clonotypes in ibrutinib-treated CLL. Study-wide results and limits: Progressing patients had sampling times that differed from those of sustained-remission patients.

Trimming removed 4 bases from V and 0 bases from J, with 13 bases in between. The germline V gene encodes CDR1 SGHTA and CDR2 FQGNSA. This CDR3 comprises 16 residues. The clonotype originates from a human donor with chronic lymphocytic leukemia. Specimen: PBMCs, collected at disease progression, from a patient treated with ibrutinib. The rearrangement uses TRBV7-2 and TRBJ2-1; D might be TRBD1 (6 bases). Here the CDR3 reads CASSSYRASSYNEQFF. CDR3 in DNA: TGTGCCAGCAGCTCGTACAGGGCTAGCTCCTACAATGAGCAGTTCTTC. Variable domain in full (rest from reference TRBV7-2 and TRBJ2-1): GAGVSQSPSNKVTEKGKDVELRCDPISGHTALYWYRQSLGQGLEFLIYFQGNSAPDKSGLPSDRFSAERTGGSVSTLTIQRTQQEDSAVYLCASSSYRASSYNEQFFGPGTRLTVL.